One T cell receptor beta chain is described in this entry. Its antigen is as yet unknown. This CDR3 contains 14 residues. Germline V gene sequence: CDR1 MDHEN, CDR2 SYDVKM. Trimming removed 1 base from V and 6 bases from J, with 12 bases in between. PCR was performed using 60 Vbeta and 13 Jbeta primers. TCRdb's table, derived via immunoSEQ multiplex PCR, lists solely in-frame clones and lacks some. The top ten hold 2.8% of the sample, which has 150,000 or so clones, roughly 74% seen once. These data come from a study of cytomegalovirus exposure and HLA in healthy donors. Broader study findings: The study dropped some indistinguishable V segments, TRBV6-2 and TRBV6-3 among them. Apparent HLA restriction characterized most CMV-associated TCR beta chains in a later analysis. An analysis was carried out later, and it reportedly showed fewer N-insertions in an Asian-associated ancestry cluster than the roughly 670-donor mean. A later analysis showed HLA-associated TCR beta chains outstripping equally common others in clonal expansion.

Sequencing was carried out using PBMCs. This sequence was found in a man younger than 30 in good health and CMV-seronegative. The chain uses TRBV28 and TRBJ1-1; D call uncertain. CDR3 loop: CASSLYGVFPEAFF. DNA for the CDR3: TGTGCCAGCAGTTTATACGGGGTGTTCCCTGAAGCTTTCTTT.